The sample holds one count of the clone carrying this T cell receptor (beta chain). This table comes from immunoSEQ multiplex PCR, and its TCRdb copy is limited to in-frame clones, with some not included. This sample has fewer than 350,000 clones, with approximately 91% found just once. From germline, CDR1 is SGHAT and CDR2 FQNNGV. The ends lost 5 bases at V and 4 bases at J; junction bases unmatched: 12. CDR3 length: 17 amino acids. This entry comes from a study of blood T cell repertoires in COVID-19. Across the whole study: Some COVID-19 samples were acute and others convalescent; all came from the United States, Italy and Spain. T cells, B-cell-depleted T cells, or PBMCs supplied cDNA or gDNA.

The age range of participants was about 18 to 95 years, with residence in about 25 US areas. Cohorts were based on clinical histories the participants reported. This receptor was taken from a man aged 60 to 69 who had recovered from COVID-19. The rearrangement links TRBV11-2 to TRBJ2-3; 10 bases align to TRBD1. Sequenced sample: PBMCs or T cells enriched from blood (not recorded which). The CDR3 spells CASSPAAGTGEADTQYF. In nucleotides, the CDR3 is TGTGCCAGCAGCCCCGCTGCCGGGACAGGGGAGGCAGATACGCAGTATTTT.